Each of the 13 T cell receptor beta chains below was sequenced from the same sample in a study of T cell responses to AZD1222 COVID-19 vaccine. Here immunoSEQ multiplex PCR was the method, and the copy in TCRdb shows in-frame clones only, minus some. The sample contains around 120,000 clones, around 92% of which appear only once. Sample: peripheral blood, taken on day 0 of AZD1222 vaccination. The receptors come from an adult in good health.

J is TRBJ1-1 and V is TRBV7-9; D is uncertain. CDR3 size: 13 residues. Germline V gives CDR1 SEHNR, CDR2 FQNEAQ (reference sequence). The V end lost 0 bases, the J end lost 8 bases, and 10 bases lay between the germline ends. CDR3 amino acids: CASSLAGVTEAFF. The CDR3 bases are TGTGCCAGCAGCTTAGCTGGGGTAACCGAAGCTTTCTTT.

This clone came up a few times. The chain uses TRBV19 and TRBJ1-2, with D perhaps matching TRBD1 (5 bases). CDR3 length: 13 amino acids. Germline V gene sequence: CDR1 LNHDA, CDR2 SQIVND (reference sequence). Between the trimmed V and J ends, which lost 3 bases and 3 bases, there was a span of 8 bases. The CDR3 sequence: CASSIQGDYGYTF. As DNA, the CDR3 is TGTGCCAGTAGTATTCAAGGGGACTATGGCTACACCTTC.

This chain joins TRBV11-3 and TRBJ2-7; 9 bases line up with TRBD1. Germline trimming cut 4 bases from V and 6 bases from J; bases unmatched to any gene: 10. Germline CDR1 and CDR2: SGHNT and YENEEA. The CDR3 has 15 amino acids. The CDR3 bases are TGTGCCAGCAGCTACACGGGACAGGGAGGAACCGAGCAGTACTTC. This encodes CASSYTGQGGTEQYF.

This chain connects TRBV13 to TRBJ1-2; a weak D match, TRBD1 (5 bases). CDR1 and CDR2 from the germline V gene are PRHDT and FYEKMQ (reference sequence). This CDR3 has 16 residues. Trimming pared 8 bases from V and 6 bases from J, leaving 25 bases between. The CDR3 loop is CASSARGTVKVDGYTF. The CDR3 nucleotides read TGTGCCAGCTCGGCCCGGGGGACGGTTAAGGTTGATGGCTACACCTTC.

V gene TRBV5-1 combines with J gene TRBJ1-1; 7 nucleotides agree with TRBD1. Germline assignment: CDR1 SGHRS and CDR2 YFSETQ. Trimming cost V 5 bases and J 10 bases; bases outside gene matches: 5. CDR3 size: 11 residues. The CDR3 DNA follows: TGCGCCAGCAGACAACAGGGGCGAGCTTTCTTT. It yields the protein CASRQQGRAFF.

The chain's CDR3 is CASSSTIWTSGSRETQYF. For the CDR3, the DNA is TGTGCCAGCAGTTCAACAATTTGGACTAGCGGGAGCAGAGAGACCCAGTACTTC. V gene TRBV28 combines with J gene TRBJ2-5, with TRBD2 matching over 13 bases. The CDR3 runs 18 residues. V lost 4 bases and J lost 4; bases outside the gene matches: 12. Germline CDR1 is MDHEN and CDR2 is SYDVKM.

The chain combines TRBV7-8 with TRBJ2-6; possibly TRBD1 for D (6 bases). CDR1 and CDR2 (germline): SGHVS, FQNEAQ. The CDR3 is 19 amino acids. Trimming stripped 6 bases from V and 0 bases from J, with 21 bases between. Written as DNA, the CDR3 is TGTGCCAGCAGTTCGAACAGGGATCCCCCCTACTCTGGGGCCAACGTCCTGACTTTC. This sequence encodes CASSSNRDPPYSGANVLTF.

This rearrangement joins TRBV6-4 to TRBJ2-3; the match to TRBD2 covers 9 bases. Looked up from germline, CDR1 is MRHNA and CDR2 is SNTAGT. The CDR3 sequence is 14 residues long. V dropped 5 bases and J dropped 1; count of bases not matched to a gene: 1. CDR3 DNA sequence: TGTGCCAGCAGTCCTAGCGGGGGCACAGATACGCAGTATTTT. This codes for CASSPSGGTDTQYF.

Here the CDR3 DNA reads TGTGCCAGCAGGAGACAGGGGGCGGGTAATTCACCCCTCCACTTT. Amino acids: CASRRQGAGNSPLHF. This rearrangement joins TRBV6-5 to TRBJ1-6, with 10 bases matching TRBD1. CDR1 MNHEY and CDR2 SVGAGI come from the germline V gene. Trimming took 6 bases from V and 6 from J; bases not matched to a gene: 5. The CDR3 is 15 amino acids.

The chain links TRBV6-5 to TRBJ2-2, with D unclear. V gave up 0 bases and J gave up 6 bases, with 11 bases separating them. Germline CDR1 and CDR2: MNHEY and SVGAGI. The CDR3 extends over 15 amino acids. CDR3 loop: CASSYSLPRPGELFF. The DNA for the CDR3 is TGTGCCAGCAGTTACTCTTTACCGCGCCCCGGGGAGCTGTTTTTT.

On this clone: The same CDR3 arises from other DNA sequences in this sample as well. The chain has TRBV3-1 (or the pseudogene TRBV3-2) and TRBJ1-1; D gene uncertain. The CDR3 spans 12 residues. Germline V gene sequence: CDR1 LGHDT, CDR2 YNNKEL (reference sequence). Trimming took off 3 bases at V and 0 bases at J, with 2 bases between the two ends. The CDR3 is CASSHLNTEAFF. The DNA of the CDR3 is TGTGCCAGCAGCCACCTGAACACTGAAGCTTTCTTT.

The chain combines TRBV5-1 with TRBJ1-2; D is unclear. This CDR3 is built from 15 residues. Germline values: CDR1 SGHRS, CDR2 YFSETQ. Trimming removed 4 bases at V and 3 bases at J, with 16 bases between. The CDR3 region is CASSTATPSDYGYTF. CDR3 coding DNA: TGCGCCAGCAGCACCGCGACCCCCTCGGACTATGGCTACACCTTC.

This clone was found once. The chain has TRBV14 and TRBJ2-2; 7 bases map to TRBD2. Germline CDR1 reads SGHDN; CDR2 reads FVKESK. The CDR3 is made up of 18 amino acids. V trimming: 5 bases; J trimming: 6 bases; junction bases outside the gene matches: 18. CDR3 loop: CASSRKIFLGGDAGELFF. In DNA form, the CDR3 reads TGTGCCAGCAGCAGAAAGATCTTTCTGGGAGGGGACGCCGGGGAGCTGTTTTTT.